The rows below give T cell receptor beta chains drawn from one sample of a study of T cells in Graves' hyperthyroidism and ophthalmopathy. Each CDR3 protein gets one entry after TCRdb re-called the multiplex PCR reads with MiXCR. The sample holds hundreds of thousands of distinct CDR3 sequences, approximately 17% seen once. The sample was blood. The receptors come from a woman aged 55-70 years with Graves' ophthalmopathy. Each CDR3 is given with its conserved first and last residue. D genes are given only for firm matches. Clone size, where shown, is once, few, many, or a class for clones that have expanded.

many	TRBD1	15	TRBV5-5	TRBJ1-2	CASSLRDRVVHGYTF	TGTGCCAGCAGCTTGAGGGACAGGGTGGTCCATGGCTACACCTTC
many	-	12	TRBV12-3/TRBV12-4	TRBJ2-7	CASRTASYEQYF	TGTGCCAGCAGGACGGCATCCTACGAGCAGTACTTC
many	-	14	TRBV7-9	TRBJ1-4	CASSIWEAGEKLFF	TGTGCCAGCAGCATTTGGGAGGCGGGTGAAAAACTGTTTTTT
-	-	15	TRBV18	TRBJ1-1	CASSLTQAMNTEAFF	TGTGCCAGCTCTCTCACCCAGGCCATGAACACTGAAGCTTTCTTT
many	TRBD1	13	TRBV5-4	TRBJ2-7	CASSFGQGHEQYF	TGTGCCAGCAGTTTTGGACAGGGCCACGAGCAGTACTTC
many	TRBD1	14	TRBV29-1	TRBJ1-1	CSGKRDRGGTEAFF	TGCAGCGGAAAACGAGACAGGGGTGGGACTGAAGCTTTCTTT
few	-	15	TRBV5-5	TRBJ2-6	CASNPIGALKKILTF	TGTGCCAGCAACCCCATTGGGGCCCTGAAAAAAATCCTGACTTTC
many	TRBD1	15	TRBV27	TRBJ2-3	CASRDRGWGTDTQYF	TGTGCCAGCAGGGACAGGGGTTGGGGCACAGATACGCAGTATTTT
many	TRBD1	16	TRBV20-1	TRBJ1-5	CSAADPRQGENQPQHF	TGCAGTGCTGCTGACCCAAGACAGGGGGAAAATCAGCCCCAGCATTTT
many	TRBD1	14	TRBV12-3/TRBV12-4	TRBJ1-1	CASTRDRARTEAFF	TGTGCCAGCACCCGGGACAGGGCTCGCACTGAAGCTTTCTTT
few	TRBD2	17	TRBV4-2	TRBJ2-3	CASSHGGTIFSTDTQYF	TGTGCCAGCAGCCATGGCGGGACTATCTTTAGCACAGATACGCAGTATTTT
many	-	17	TRBV6-1	TRBJ2-7	CASSKQGMPGGLYEQYF	TGTGCCAGCAGTAAACAGGGGATGCCGGGAGGGCTCTACGAGCAGTACTTC
-	TRBD2	15	TRBV6-1	TRBJ2-5	CASRTLAGLRETQYF	TGTGCCAGCAGGACTCTAGCGGGCCTCAGGGAGACCCAGTACTTC
many	TRBD2	16	TRBV27	TRBJ2-3	CASSPLEREAADTQYF	TGTGCCAGCAGTCCCTTGGAGCGGGAGGCCGCAGATACGCAGTATTTT
-	-	15	TRBV20-1	TRBJ2-1	CSASQLGGGHDPQFF	TGCAGTGCTAGTCAGCTGGGAGGGGGCCATGACCCACAGTTCTTC
-	-	13	TRBV20-1	TRBJ2-5	CSAGGHTQETQYF	TGCAGTGCTGGAGGACACACGCAAGAGACCCAGTACTTC
-	-	11	TRBV6-1	TRBJ2-5	CASVDEGTQYF	TGTGCCAGTGTCGACGAGGGGACCCAGTACTTC
many	TRBD2	16	TRBV19	TRBJ2-3	CASSIAGGRNTDTQYF	TGTGCCAGTAGTATAGCCGGCGGGAGGAACACAGATACGCAGTATTTT
few	TRBD2	14	TRBV7-2	TRBJ2-5	CASNRGRAQETQYF	TGTGCCAGCAACCGAGGGAGGGCCCAAGAGACCCAGTACTTC
-	TRBD2	16	TRBV19	TRBJ2-7	CASSSPRTSTFYEQYF	TGTGCCAGTAGTAGCCCCCGGACTAGTACTTTTTACGAGCAGTACTTC
-	TRBD1	17	TRBV7-2	TRBJ2-7	CASSPYPGTGALYEQYF	TGTGCCAGCAGCCCCTACCCCGGGACAGGGGCCCTCTACGAGCAGTACTTC
few	-	14	TRBV10-3	TRBJ2-7	CAISENGNSYEQYF	TGTGCCATCAGTGAGAACGGAAACTCCTACGAGCAGTACTTC
few	-	15	TRBV10-3	TRBJ2-7	CAISGGPVAPYEQYF	TGTGCCATCAGTGGGGGGCCCGTAGCCCCCTACGAGCAGTACTTC
many	TRBD2	15	TRBV20-1	TRBJ2-7	CSASRGLAGAEEQYF	TGCAGTGCTAGCAGAGGTCTAGCGGGAGCGGAAGAGCAGTACTTC
-	-	13	TRBV20-1	TRBJ2-5	CSALIRRGETQYF	TGCAGTGCGTTGATTAGAAGGGGAGAGACCCAGTACTTC
-	TRBD2	16	TRBV29-1	TRBJ2-7	CSVDGTSGRAPDEQYF	TGCAGCGTTGACGGGACTAGCGGGAGGGCTCCGGACGAGCAGTACTTC
many	-	16	TRBV28	TRBJ2-2	CASTPGGRANTGELFF	TGTGCCAGCACCCCTGGCGGAAGGGCGAACACCGGGGAGCTGTTTTTT
once	TRBD1	19	TRBV5-4	TRBJ2-6	CASSLDRAEFTPGANVLTF	TGTGCCAGCAGCCTGGACAGGGCAGAATTTACTCCTGGGGCCAACGTCCTGACTTTC
many	-	14	TRBV27	TRBJ1-5	CASSPRTGNQPQHF	TGTGCCAGCAGTCCAAGGACAGGCAATCAGCCCCAGCATTTT
many	TRBD2	15	TRBV28	TRBJ2-2	CASSLTGGDSGELFF	TGTGCCAGCAGTTTAACGGGGGGGGATTCCGGGGAGCTGTTTTTT
few	-	15	TRBV19	TRBJ1-2	CASSIIRGRAYGYTF	TGTGCCAGTAGTATTATAAGGGGACGGGCCTATGGCTACACCTTC
many	-	14	TRBV3-1	TRBJ2-3	CASKQGGGTDTQYF	TGTGCCAGCAAGCAGGGGGGTGGAACAGATACGCAGTATTTT
few	TRBD1	15	TRBV6-5	TRBJ1-1	CASSSWTGLETEAFF	TGTGCCAGCAGTTCCTGGACAGGGCTGGAAACTGAAGCTTTCTTT
many	-	15	TRBV7-2	TRBJ2-5	CASSFPTSGSETQYF	TGTGCCAGCAGCTTCCCAACGAGCGGGTCGGAGACCCAGTACTTC
many	-	16	TRBV7-2	TRBJ2-3	CASSLVWGADTDTQYF	TGTGCCAGCAGCTTAGTCTGGGGGGCGGACACAGATACGCAGTATTTT
many	-	15	TRBV20-1	TRBJ2-7	CSATILQGGTDEQYF	TGCAGTGCTACCATACTACAGGGAGGAACGGACGAGCAGTACTTC